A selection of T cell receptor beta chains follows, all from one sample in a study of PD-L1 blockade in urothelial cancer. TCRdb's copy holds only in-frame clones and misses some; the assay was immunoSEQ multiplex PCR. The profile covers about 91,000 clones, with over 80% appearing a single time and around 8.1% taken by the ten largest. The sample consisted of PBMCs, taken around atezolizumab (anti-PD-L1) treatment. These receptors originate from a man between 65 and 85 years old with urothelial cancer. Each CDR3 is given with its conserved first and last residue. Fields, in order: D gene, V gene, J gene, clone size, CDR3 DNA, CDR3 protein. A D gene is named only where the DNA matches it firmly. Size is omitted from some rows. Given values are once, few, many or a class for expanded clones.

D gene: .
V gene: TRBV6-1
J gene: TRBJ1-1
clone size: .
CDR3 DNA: TGTGCCAGCAGTGAAGTCAGGGGAAGGACTGAAGCTTTCTTT
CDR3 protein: CASSEVRGRTEAFF

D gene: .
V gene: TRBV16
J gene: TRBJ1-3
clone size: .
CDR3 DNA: TGTGCCAGCAGCCAATCGGGGAGCTCTGGAAACACCATATATTTT
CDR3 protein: CASSQSGSSGNTIYF

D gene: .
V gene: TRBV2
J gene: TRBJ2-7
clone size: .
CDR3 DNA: TGTGCCATCCGACTCATGGAGGGTACCTACGAGCAGTACTTC
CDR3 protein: CAIRLMEGTYEQYF

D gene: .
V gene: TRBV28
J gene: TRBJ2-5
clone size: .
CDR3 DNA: TGTGCCAGCAGTTTAAGCGTAGGGACCTGGGAGGCCCAGTACTTC
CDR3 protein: CASSLSVGTWEAQYF

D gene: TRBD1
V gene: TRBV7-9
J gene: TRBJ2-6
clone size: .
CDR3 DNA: TGTGCCAGCAGCACGGGTCGGGACAGGGCTGGGGCCAACGTCCTGACTTTC
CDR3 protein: CASSTGRDRAGANVLTF

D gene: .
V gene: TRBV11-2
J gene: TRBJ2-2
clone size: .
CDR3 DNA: TGTGCCAGCAGCTTGGATAGCGGAGCGAACACCGGGGAGCTGTTTTTT
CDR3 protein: CASSLDSGANTGELFF

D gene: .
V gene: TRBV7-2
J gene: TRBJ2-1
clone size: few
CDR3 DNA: TGTGCCAGCAGCCCAGGGATTGGGGTCGATGAGCAGTTCTTC
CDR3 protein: CASSPGIGVDEQFF

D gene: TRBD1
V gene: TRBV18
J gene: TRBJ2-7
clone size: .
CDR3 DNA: TGTGCCAGCTCACCCATCGGACAGGGGGGGAGTGACGAGCAGTACTTC
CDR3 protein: CASSPIGQGGSDEQYF

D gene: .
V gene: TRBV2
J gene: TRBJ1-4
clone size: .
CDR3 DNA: TGTGCCAGCAGTCGGAACGAAGGGAGTAGAAAACTGTTTTTT
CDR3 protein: CASSRNEGSRKLFF

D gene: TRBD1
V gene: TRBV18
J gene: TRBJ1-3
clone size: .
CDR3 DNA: TGTGCCAGCTCACCACTGACAGGGGGTTCTGGAAACACCATATATTTT
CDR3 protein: CASSPLTGGSGNTIYF

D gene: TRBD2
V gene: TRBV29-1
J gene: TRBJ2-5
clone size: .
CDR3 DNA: TGCAGCGTTGAAGATGAGCGGGGGGCTCTACAAGAGACCCAGTACTTC
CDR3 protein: CSVEDERGALQETQYF

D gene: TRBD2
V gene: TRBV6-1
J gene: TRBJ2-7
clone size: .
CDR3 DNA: TGTGCCAGCAGGGTTAGCGGGACCCGCTACGAGCAGTACTTC
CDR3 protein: CASRVSGTRYEQYF

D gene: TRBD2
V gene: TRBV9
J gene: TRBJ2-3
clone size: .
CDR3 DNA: TGTGCCAGCAGCCCTAGGACTAGCGGGAGCACAGATACGCAGTATTTT
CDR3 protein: CASSPRTSGSTDTQYF

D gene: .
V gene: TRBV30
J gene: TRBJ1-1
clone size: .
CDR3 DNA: TGTGCCTGGAGTAACCTCAGGGGTATGAACACTGAAGCTTTCTTT
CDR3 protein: CAWSNLRGMNTEAFF

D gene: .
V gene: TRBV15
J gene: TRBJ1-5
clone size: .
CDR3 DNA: TGTGCCACCAGCAGAGATCCTTTCAGCAATCAGCCCCAGCATTTT
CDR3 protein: CATSRDPFSNQPQHF

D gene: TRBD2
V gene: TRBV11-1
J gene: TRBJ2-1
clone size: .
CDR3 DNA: TGTGCCAGCAGCCTAAGAGGGACTAGCGGGACCCTCTACAATGAGCAGTTCTTC
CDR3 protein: CASSLRGTSGTLYNEQFF

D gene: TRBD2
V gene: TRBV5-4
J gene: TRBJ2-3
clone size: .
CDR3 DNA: TGTGCCAGCAGCACCGCCGGGACTAGGAGTACAGATACGCAGTATTTT
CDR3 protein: CASSTAGTRSTDTQYF

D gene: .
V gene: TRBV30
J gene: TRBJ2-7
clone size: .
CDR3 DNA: TGTGCCTGGAGCCCCGGGGCCTACGAGCAGTACTTC
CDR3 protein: CAWSPGAYEQYF

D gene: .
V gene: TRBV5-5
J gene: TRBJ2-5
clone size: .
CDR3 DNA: TGTGCCAGCAGCTCCGACAGCCCGAGGGAGACCCAGTACTTC
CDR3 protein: CASSSDSPRETQYF

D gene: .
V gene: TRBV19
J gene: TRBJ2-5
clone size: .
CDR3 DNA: TGTGCCAGTAGTAAAAGGGGCAGGGGGGAATCTCAAGAGACCCAGTACTTC
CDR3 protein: CASSKRGRGESQETQYF